This TCR beta chain was captured by sequencing in a study of blood T cell repertoires in COVID-19. Under the authors' procedure: Amplifying reference gene primers gave estimates of nucleated cell counts. Clones were read by immunoSEQ multiplex PCR, and TCRdb kept only the in-frame ones, dropping some. The V and J calls and clone size are taken from that table; D and trimming were inferred from the DNA. The sample has some 270,000 clones; under 90% are singletons. After removal of 5 bases from V and 7 bases from J, the junction contained 7 bases not matched to a gene. The CDR3 consists of 13 residues. CDR1 and CDR2 (germline): KGHSH, LQKENI. Cohort placement rested on clinical history that participants reported themselves.

This sequence joins TRBV18 and TRBJ2-7, with 8 bases that match TRBD1. This clonotype originated in a woman in her thirties or forties who had recovered from COVID-19. Sequencing used PBMCs or T cells enriched from blood (not recorded which). The CDR3 is CASSSDRVGEQYF. The CDR3 bases are TGTGCCAGCTCATCGGACAGGGTAGGGGAGCAGTACTTC.